Shown below are 5 T cell receptor beta chains from a single sample sequenced in a study of blood T cell repertoires in COVID-19. Sequenced by immunoSEQ multiplex PCR; TCRdb stores in-frame clones only, minus some. The sample has some 71,000 clones, 75% to 95% seen once. Sequencing used peripheral blood. The receptor source for this set is a woman aged 18-35 years with acute or convalescent COVID-19.

The chain carries TRBV27 and TRBJ2-7; 8 bases are a match to TRBD1. After removal of 8 bases from V and 5 bases from J, the junction contained 11 bases not matched to a gene. The CDR3 has 14 amino acids. The V gene's germline CDR1 is MNHEY and CDR2 SMNVEV (reference sequence). CDR3 DNA sequence: TGTGCCAGCGGTGGGACAGGAGTTGCGGACGAGCAGTACTTC. The encoded protein is CASGGTGVADEQYF.

The V call is TRBV18, the J call TRBJ2-7, with D possibly being TRBD1 (6 bases). The CDR3 is made up of 16 amino acids. V dropped 3 bases and J dropped 1 base, with 16 bases sitting between them. Per germline, CDR1 KGHSH and CDR2 LQKENI. The CDR3 loop reads CASSPGHATRSYEQYF. Here the CDR3 DNA reads TGTGCCAGCTCACCGGGACACGCAACCCGGTCCTACGAGCAGTACTTC.

V and J are TRBV28 and TRBJ2-6; 12 nucleotides match TRBD1. The V gene end was trimmed by 6 bases and the J gene end by 3 bases; junction bases not matched to a gene: 12. This CDR3 is built from 19 residues. Germline assignment: CDR1 MDHEN and CDR2 SYDVKM. The chain's CDR3 is CASRLPPGQGASGANVLTF. DNA of the CDR3: TGTGCCAGCAGACTACCTCCGGGACAGGGGGCTAGTGGGGCCAACGTCCTGACTTTC.

The chain joins TRBV28 to TRBJ1-2, with 9 bases identical to TRBD1. Trimming at V came to 6 bases and at J to 3 bases, leaving 8 bases not matched to a gene. The CDR3 covers 15 residues. CDR1 and CDR2 (germline): MDHEN, SYDVKM. The CDR3 loop is CASSYGDRVDYGYTF. The CDR3 DNA sequence: TGTGCCAGCAGCTATGGGGACAGGGTGGACTATGGCTACACCTTC.

This rearrangement joins TRBV27 to TRBJ2-1, with 9 nucleotides matching TRBD2. V lost 2 bases and J lost 8; bases outside the gene matches: 4. The CDR3 sequence is 14 residues long. Germline CDR1 reads MNHEY; CDR2 reads SMNVEV (reference sequence). The CDR3 reads CASSLGTSTDEQFF. In DNA form, the CDR3 reads TGTGCCAGCAGTTTAGGGACTAGCACCGATGAGCAGTTCTTC.